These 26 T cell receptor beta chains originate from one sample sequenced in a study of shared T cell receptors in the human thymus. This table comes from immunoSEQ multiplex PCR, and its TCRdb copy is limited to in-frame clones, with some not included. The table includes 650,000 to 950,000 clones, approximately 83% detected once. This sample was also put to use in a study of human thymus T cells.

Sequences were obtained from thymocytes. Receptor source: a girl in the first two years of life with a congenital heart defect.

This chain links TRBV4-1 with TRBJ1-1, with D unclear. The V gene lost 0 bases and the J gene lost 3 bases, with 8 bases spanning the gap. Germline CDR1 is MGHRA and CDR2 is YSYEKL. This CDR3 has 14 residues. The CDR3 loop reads CASSQDGTDTEAFF. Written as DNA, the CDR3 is TGCGCCAGCAGCCAAGATGGAACAGACACTGAAGCTTTCTTT.

The CDR3 nucleotides are TGTGCCAGCAGTTCGATCAGCTCCTACAATGAGCAGTTCTTC. Translating it yields CASSSISSYNEQFF. The V and J genes are TRBV27 and TRBJ2-1; D uncertain. CDR1 is MNHEY, CDR2 SMNVEV, per germline (reference sequence). CDR3 length equals 14 residues. The V end was cut by 4 bases, the J end by 0 bases, with 7 bases between.

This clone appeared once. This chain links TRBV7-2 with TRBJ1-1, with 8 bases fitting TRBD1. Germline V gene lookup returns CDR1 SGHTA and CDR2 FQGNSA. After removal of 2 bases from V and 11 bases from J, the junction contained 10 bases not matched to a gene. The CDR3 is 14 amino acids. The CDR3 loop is CASSLQRQGKWAFF. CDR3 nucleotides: TGTGCCAGCAGCTTACAAAGACAGGGGAAGTGGGCTTTCTTT.

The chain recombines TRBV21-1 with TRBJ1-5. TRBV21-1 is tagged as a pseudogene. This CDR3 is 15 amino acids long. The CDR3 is CASNPVFWRNQPQHF. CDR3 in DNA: TGTGCCAGCAACCCCGTCTTCTGGAGGAATCAGCCCCAGCATTTT.

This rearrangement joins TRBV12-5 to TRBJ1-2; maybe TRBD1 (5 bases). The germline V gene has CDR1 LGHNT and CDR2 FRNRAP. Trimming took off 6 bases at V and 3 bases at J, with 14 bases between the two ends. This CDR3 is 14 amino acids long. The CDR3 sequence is CASGTGGTYYGYTF. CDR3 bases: TGTGCTAGTGGAACCGGCGGGACTTACTATGGCTACACCTTC. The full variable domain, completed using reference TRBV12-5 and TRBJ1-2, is DARVTQTPRHKVTEMGQEVTMRCQPILGHNTVFWYRQTMMQGLELLAYFRNRAPLDDSGMPKDRFSAEMPDATLATLKIQPSEPRDSAVYFCASGTGGTYYGYTFGSGTRLTVV.

CDR3 DNA: TGCGCCAGCAGCCCTCTATCAACAACTAGCGGGACCTACAATGAGCAGTTCTTC. This translates into CASSPLSTTSGTYNEQFF. The gene calls are TRBV5-1 and TRBJ2-1, with 10 bases identical to TRBD2. The germline V gene has CDR1 SGHRS and CDR2 YFSETQ. The CDR3 runs 18 residues. Losses at the gene ends were 4 bases for V and 2 bases for J; bases not matched to a gene: 12.

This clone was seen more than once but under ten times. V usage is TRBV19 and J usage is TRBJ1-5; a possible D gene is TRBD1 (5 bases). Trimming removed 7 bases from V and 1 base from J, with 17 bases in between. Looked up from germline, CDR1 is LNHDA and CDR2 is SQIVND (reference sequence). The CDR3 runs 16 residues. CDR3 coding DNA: TGTGCCAGTACCCCAAGCTTCAGGGTGAGCAATCAGCCCCAGCATTTT. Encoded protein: CASTPSFRVSNQPQHF.

DNA of the CDR3: TGTGCCAGCAGGCCCGGGACAGGGCGACCTAAGGGGTACAATGAGCAGTTCTTC. Amino acid sequence: CASRPGTGRPKGYNEQFF. This sequence joins TRBV28 and TRBJ2-1, with 9 bases identical to TRBD1. In germline, CDR1 is MDHEN, CDR2 SYDVKM. The V gene end was trimmed by 6 bases and the J gene end by 4 bases; junction bases not matched to a gene: 16. The CDR3 is 18 amino acids.

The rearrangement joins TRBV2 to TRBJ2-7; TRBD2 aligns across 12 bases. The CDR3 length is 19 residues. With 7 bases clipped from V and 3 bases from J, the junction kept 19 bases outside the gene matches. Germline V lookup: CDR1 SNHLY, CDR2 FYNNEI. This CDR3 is CASTWEASGGANKFYEQYF. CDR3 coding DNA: TGTGCCAGCACCTGGGAGGCTAGCGGGGGGGCAAATAAGTTCTACGAGCAGTACTTC.

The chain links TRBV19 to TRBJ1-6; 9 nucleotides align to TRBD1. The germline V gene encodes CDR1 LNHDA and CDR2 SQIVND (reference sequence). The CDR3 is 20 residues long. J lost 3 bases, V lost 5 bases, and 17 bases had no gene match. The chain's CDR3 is CASSRHATGGYYRYNSPLHF. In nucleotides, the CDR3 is TGTGCCAGTAGTCGACATGCGACAGGGGGATACTACCGCTATAATTCACCCCTCCACTTT.

The CDR3 reads CASSYSSGRGTGELFF. CDR3 nucleotide sequence: TGTGCCAGCAGTTACTCGTCAGGGAGGGGCACCGGGGAGCTGTTTTTT. The chain links TRBV6-5 to TRBJ2-2; 7 bases line up with TRBD2. This CDR3 comprises 16 residues. J lost 4 bases, V lost 0 bases, and 5 bases had no gene match. In germline, CDR1 is MNHEY, CDR2 SVGAGI.

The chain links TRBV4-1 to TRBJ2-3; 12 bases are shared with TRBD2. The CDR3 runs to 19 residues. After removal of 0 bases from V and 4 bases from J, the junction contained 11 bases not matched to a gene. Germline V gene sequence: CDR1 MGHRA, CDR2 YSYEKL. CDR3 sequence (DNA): TGCGCCAGCAGCCAAGATGCCCTACTAGCGGGGGGCCGGGCAGATACGCAGTATTTT. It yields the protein CASSQDALLAGGRADTQYF.

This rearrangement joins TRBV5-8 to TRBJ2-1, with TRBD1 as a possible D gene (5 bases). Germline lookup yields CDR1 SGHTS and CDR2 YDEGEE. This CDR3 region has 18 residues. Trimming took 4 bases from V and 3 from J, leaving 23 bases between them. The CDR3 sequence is CASSPWRDSFRNYNEQFF. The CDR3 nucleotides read TGTGCCAGCAGCCCCTGGAGAGACAGCTTTAGAAACTACAATGAGCAGTTCTTC.

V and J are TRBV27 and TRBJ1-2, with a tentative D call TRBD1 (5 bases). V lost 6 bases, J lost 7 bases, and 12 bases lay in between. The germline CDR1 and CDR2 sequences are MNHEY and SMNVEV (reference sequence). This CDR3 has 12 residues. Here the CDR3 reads CASSRRGGGYTF. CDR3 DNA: TGTGCCAGCAGCCGGCGCGGGGGTGGCTACACCTTC.

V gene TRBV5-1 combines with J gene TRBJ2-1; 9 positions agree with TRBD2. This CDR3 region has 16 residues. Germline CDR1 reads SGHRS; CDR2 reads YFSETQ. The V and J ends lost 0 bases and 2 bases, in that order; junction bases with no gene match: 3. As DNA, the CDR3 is TGCGCCAGCAGCTTGGGGGCTAGCGGGGCCTACAATGAGCAGTTCTTC. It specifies CASSLGASGAYNEQFF.

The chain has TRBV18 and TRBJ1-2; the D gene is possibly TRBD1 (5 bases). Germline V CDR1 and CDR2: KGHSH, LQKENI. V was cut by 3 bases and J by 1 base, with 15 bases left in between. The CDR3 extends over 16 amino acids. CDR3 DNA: TGTGCCAGCTCACCCGACAGAGATTATTTTAACTATGGCTACACCTTC. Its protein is CASSPDRDYFNYGYTF.

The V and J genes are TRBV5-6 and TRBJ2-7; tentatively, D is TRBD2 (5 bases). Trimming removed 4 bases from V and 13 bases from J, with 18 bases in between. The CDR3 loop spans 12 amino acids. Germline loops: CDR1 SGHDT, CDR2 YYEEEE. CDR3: CASSRHGARGYF. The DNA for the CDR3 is TGTGCCAGCAGCAGGCACGGAGCCCGGGGATACTTC.

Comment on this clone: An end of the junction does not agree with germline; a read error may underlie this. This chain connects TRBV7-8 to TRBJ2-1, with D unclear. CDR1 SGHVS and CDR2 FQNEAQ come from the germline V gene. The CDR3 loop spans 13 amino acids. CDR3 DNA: TGTGCCGGCAGCTCTAGGAAGGACAATGAGCAGTTCTTC. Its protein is CAGSSRKDNEQFF.

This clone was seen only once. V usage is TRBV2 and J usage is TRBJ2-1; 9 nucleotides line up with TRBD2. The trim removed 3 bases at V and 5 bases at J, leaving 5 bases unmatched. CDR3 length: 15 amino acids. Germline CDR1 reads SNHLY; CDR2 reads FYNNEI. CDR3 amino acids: CASSEGSGGHNEQFF. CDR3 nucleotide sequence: TGTGCCAGCAGTGAGGGTAGCGGGGGCCACAATGAGCAGTTCTTC.

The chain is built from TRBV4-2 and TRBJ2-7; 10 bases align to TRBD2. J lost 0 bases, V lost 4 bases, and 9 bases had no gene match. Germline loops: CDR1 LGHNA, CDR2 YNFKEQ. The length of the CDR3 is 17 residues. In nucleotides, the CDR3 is TGTGCCAGCAGCCGGGAGGGATTAGCGGGGGGCTCCTACGAGCAGTACTTC. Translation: CASSREGLAGGSYEQYF.

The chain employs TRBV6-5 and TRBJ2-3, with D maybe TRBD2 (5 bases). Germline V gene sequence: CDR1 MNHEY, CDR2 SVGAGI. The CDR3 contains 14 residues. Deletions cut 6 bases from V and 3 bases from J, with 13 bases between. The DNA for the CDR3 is TGTGCCAGCAGCGGGATTCGACGTACAGATACGCAGTATTTT. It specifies CASSGIRRTDTQYF.

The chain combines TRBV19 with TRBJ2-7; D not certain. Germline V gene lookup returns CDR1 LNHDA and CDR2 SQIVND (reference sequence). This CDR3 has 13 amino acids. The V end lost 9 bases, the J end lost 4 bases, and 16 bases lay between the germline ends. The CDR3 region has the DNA TGTGCCAGAACACTGACACATGGGTACGAGCAGTACTTC. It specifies CARTLTHGYEQYF.

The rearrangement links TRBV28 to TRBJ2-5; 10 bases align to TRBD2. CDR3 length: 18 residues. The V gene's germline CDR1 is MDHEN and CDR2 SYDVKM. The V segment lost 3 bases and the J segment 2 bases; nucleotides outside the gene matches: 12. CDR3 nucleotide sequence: TGTGCCAGCAGTTTCCCTCCTTATAGCGGGGGGACACAAGAGACCCAGTACTTC. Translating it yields CASSFPPYSGGTQETQYF.

CDR3 in amino acids: CASSPLAGGGIYEQYF. The CDR3 nucleotides are TGTGCCAGCTCACCTCTCGCGGGCGGGGGGATCTACGAGCAGTACTTC. The V gene is TRBV18, the J gene TRBJ2-7, with TRBD2 identical over 8 bases. V gave up 3 bases and J gave up 3 bases; unmatched junction bases: 10. The CDR3 runs to 16 residues. Germline V CDR1 and CDR2: KGHSH, LQKENI.

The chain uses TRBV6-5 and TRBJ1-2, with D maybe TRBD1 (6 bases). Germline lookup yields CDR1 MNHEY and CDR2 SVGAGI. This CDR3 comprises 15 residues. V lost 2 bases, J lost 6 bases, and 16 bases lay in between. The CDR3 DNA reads TGTGCCAGCAGTTACGGGACATCCCTACCCAATGGCTACACCTTC. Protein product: CASSYGTSLPNGYTF.

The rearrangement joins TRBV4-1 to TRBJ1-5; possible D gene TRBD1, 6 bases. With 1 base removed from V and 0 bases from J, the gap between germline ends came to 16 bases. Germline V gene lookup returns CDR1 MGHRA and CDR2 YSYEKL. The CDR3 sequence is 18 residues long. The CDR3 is CASSQGPLHRDSNQPQHF. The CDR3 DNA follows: TGCGCCAGCAGCCAAGGACCCCTACACAGGGATAGCAATCAGCCCCAGCATTTT.